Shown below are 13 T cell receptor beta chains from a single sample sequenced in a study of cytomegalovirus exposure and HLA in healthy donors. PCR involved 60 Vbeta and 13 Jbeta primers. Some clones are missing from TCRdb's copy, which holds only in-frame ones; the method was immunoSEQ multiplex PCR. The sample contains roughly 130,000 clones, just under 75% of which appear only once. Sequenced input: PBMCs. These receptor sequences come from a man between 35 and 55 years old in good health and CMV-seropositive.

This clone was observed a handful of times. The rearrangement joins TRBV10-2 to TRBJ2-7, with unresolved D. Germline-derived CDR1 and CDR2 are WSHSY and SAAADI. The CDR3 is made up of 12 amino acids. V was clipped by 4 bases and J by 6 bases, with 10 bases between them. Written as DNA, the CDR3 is TGCGCCAGCAGTGGTCTAGATCGCGAGCAGTACTTC. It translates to CASSGLDREQYF.

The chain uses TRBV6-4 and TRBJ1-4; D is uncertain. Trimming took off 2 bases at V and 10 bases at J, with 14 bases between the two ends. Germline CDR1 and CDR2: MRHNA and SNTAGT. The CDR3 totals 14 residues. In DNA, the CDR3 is TGTGCCAGCAGTGACGGGCCCTCGAAAGGAAAACTGTTTTTT. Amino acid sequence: CASSDGPSKGKLFF.

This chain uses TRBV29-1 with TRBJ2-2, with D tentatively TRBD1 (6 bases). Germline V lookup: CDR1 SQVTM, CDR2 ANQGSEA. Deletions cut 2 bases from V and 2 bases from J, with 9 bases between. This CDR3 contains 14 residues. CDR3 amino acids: CSVESGTNTGELFF. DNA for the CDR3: TGCAGCGTTGAATCCGGGACAAACACCGGGGAGCTGTTTTTT.

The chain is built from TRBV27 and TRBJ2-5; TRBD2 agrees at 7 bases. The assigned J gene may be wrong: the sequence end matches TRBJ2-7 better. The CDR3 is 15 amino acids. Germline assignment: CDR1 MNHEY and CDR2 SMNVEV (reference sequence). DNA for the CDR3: TGTGCCAGCAGTTTGCGTTGGGGGGGGGACTACGAGCAGTACTTC. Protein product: CASSLRWGGDYEQYF.

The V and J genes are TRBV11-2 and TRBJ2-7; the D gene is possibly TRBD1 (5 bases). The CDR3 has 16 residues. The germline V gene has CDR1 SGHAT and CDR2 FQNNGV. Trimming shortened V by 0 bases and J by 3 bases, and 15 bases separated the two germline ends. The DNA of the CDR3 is TGTGCCAGCAGCTTAGAAGTTCAGGGAAAAGGCTACGAGCAGTACTTC. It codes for CASSLEVQGKGYEQYF.

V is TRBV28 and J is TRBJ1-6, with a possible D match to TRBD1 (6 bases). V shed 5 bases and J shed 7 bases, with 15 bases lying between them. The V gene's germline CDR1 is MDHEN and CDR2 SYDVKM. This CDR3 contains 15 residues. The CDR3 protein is CASSGTFPINSPLHF. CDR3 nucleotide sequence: TGTGCCAGCAGTGGGACATTCCCTATAAATTCACCCCTCCACTTT.

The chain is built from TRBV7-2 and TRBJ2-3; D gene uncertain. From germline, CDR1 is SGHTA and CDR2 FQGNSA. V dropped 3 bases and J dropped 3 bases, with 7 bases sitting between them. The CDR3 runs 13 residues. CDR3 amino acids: CASSFLRTDTQYF. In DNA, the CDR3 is TGTGCCAGCAGCTTCCTCCGTACAGATACGCAGTATTTT.

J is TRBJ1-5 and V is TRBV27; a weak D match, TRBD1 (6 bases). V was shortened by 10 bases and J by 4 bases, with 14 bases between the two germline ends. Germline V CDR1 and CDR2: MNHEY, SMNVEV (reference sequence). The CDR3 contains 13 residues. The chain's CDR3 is CATTTGWNQPQHF. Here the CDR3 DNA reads TGTGCCACCACAACAGGGTGGAATCAGCCCCAGCATTTT.

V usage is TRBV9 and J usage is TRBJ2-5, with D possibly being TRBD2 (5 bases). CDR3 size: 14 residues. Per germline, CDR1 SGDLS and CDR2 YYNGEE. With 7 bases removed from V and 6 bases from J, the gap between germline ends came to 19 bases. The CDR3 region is CASDLGGSGKTQYF. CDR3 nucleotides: TGTGCCAGCGACCTGGGTGGGAGTGGCAAGACCCAGTACTTC.

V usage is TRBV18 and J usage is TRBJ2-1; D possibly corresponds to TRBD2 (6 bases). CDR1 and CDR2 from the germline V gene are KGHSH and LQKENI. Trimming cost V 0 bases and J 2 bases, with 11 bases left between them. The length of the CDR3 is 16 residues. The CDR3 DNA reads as TGTGCCAGCTCACCACCGCTAGCGACCACCTACAATGAGCAGTTCTTC. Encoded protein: CASSPPLATTYNEQFF.

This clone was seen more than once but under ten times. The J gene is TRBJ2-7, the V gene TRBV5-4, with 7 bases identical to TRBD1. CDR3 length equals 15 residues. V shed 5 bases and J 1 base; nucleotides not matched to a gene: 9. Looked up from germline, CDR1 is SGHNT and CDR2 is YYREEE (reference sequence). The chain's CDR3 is CASSQDRLGSYEQYF. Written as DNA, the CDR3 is TGTGCCAGCAGTCAGGACAGGTTGGGGTCCTACGAGCAGTACTTC.

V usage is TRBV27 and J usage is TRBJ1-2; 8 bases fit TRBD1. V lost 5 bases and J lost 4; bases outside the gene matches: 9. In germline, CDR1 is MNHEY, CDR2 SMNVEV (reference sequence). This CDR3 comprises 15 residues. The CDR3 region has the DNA TGTGCCAGCAGTACCCGTTCGACAGGGGCCTATGGCTACACCTTC. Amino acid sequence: CASSTRSTGAYGYTF.

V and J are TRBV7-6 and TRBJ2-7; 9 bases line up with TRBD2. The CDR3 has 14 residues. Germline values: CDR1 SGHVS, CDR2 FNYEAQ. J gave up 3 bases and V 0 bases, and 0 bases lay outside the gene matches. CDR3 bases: TGTGCCAGCAGCTTAGCTAGCGGGGGCTACGAGCAGTACTTC. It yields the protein CASSLASGGYEQYF.